Listed here are 14 T cell receptor beta chains from one sample, sequenced in a study of cytomegalovirus exposure and HLA in healthy donors. Primers: 60 Vbeta forward and 13 Jbeta reverse. Measured with immunoSEQ multiplex PCR; TCRdb has only the in-frame clones, and not every one. There are 100,000 or so clones in the sample; over 65% occur only once, and around 8.8% lies in the top ten. The sample comprised PBMCs. The receptors were gathered from a man between 40 and 49 years old in good health and CMV-seropositive.

The rearrangement uses TRBV7-9 and TRBJ2-3; D perhaps matches TRBD2 (5 bases). The CDR3 covers 17 residues. Germline assignment: CDR1 SEHNR and CDR2 FQNEAQ (reference sequence). Trimming stripped 5 bases from V and 4 bases from J, with 22 bases between. CDR3 nucleotides: TGTGCCAGCAGCGCCTCTCTTAGGAGCGGAGGTCCAGATACGCAGTATTTT. Amino acid sequence: CASSASLRSGGPDTQYF.

This CDR3 reads CASSSMTGEINQPQHF. DNA of the CDR3: TGTGCCAGCAGTTCAATGACAGGCGAGATCAATCAGCCCCAGCATTTT. The chain couples TRBV28 to TRBJ1-5, with a tentative D call TRBD1 (6 bases). The V gene lost 4 bases and the J gene lost 3 bases, with 16 bases spanning the gap. The germline V gene encodes CDR1 MDHEN and CDR2 SYDVKM. The CDR3 contains 16 residues.

The rearrangement links TRBV6-5 to TRBJ1-2, with TRBD1 matching over 7 bases. CDR3 length equals 14 residues. Germline trimming cut 8 bases from V and 4 bases from J; bases unmatched to any gene: 10. Looked up from germline, CDR1 is MNHEY and CDR2 is SVGAGI. DNA for the CDR3: TGTGCCAGCTCGCTGCGACAGGGAGGCTATGGCTACACCTTC. Protein sequence: CASSLRQGGYGYTF.

The chain links TRBV9 to TRBJ2-7; 12 nucleotides match TRBD2. The ends lost 0 bases at V and 1 base at J; junction bases unmatched: 5. The V gene's germline CDR1 is SGDLS and CDR2 YYNGEE. The CDR3 has 17 amino acids. The CDR3 sequence: CASSVDPTSGGSYEQYF. The CDR3 region has the DNA TGTGCCAGCAGCGTAGACCCTACTAGCGGGGGGTCCTACGAGCAGTACTTC.

The V and J genes are TRBV6-5 and TRBJ2-3; tentative D call: TRBD2 (6 bases). Trimming removed 0 bases from V and 6 bases from J, with 13 bases in between. This CDR3 region has 15 residues. CDR1 and CDR2 from the germline V gene are MNHEY and SVGAGI. The DNA for the CDR3 is TGTGCCAGCAGTTACTCGGGCGGGGTAAGGGATACGCAGTATTTT. Its translation: CASSYSGGVRDTQYF.

The chain employs TRBV27 and TRBJ2-2, with a tentative D call TRBD1 (6 bases). Trimming removed 6 bases at V and 0 bases at J, with 11 bases between. Germline CDR1 reads MNHEY; CDR2 reads SMNVEV (reference sequence). This CDR3 comprises 15 residues. CDR3 residues: CASRDRFANTGELFF. DNA for the CDR3: TGTGCCAGCAGGGACAGATTCGCGAACACCGGGGAGCTGTTTTTT.

V is TRBV11-2 and J is TRBJ2-5, with 7 bases aligning to TRBD2. This CDR3 region has 14 residues. Looked up from germline, CDR1 is SGHAT and CDR2 is FQNNGV. With V trimmed by 5 bases and J by 1 base, 4 bases remained unmatched. The CDR3 nucleotides are TGTGCCAGCAGCAAGCGGGATTCCCAAGAGACCCAGTACTTC. This gives the protein CASSKRDSQETQYF. Complete variable domain (other parts from reference TRBV11-2 and TRBJ2-5): EAGVAQSPRYKIIEKRQSVAFWCNPISGHATLYWYQQILGQGPKLLIQFQNNGVVDDSQLPKDRFSAERLKGVDSTLKIQPAKLEDSAVYLCASSKRDSQETQYFGPGTRLLVL.

The chain couples TRBV4-2 to TRBJ2-5; a weak D match, TRBD1 (6 bases). With 0 bases removed from V and 3 bases from J, the gap between germline ends came to 11 bases. The CDR3 runs 15 residues. The germline CDR1 and CDR2 sequences are LGHNA and YNFKEQ. The CDR3 DNA sequence: TGTGCCAGCAGCCAAGAGAGAACAGGGAAAGAGACCCAGTACTTC. It encodes CASSQERTGKETQYF.

This clone was found once. The chain links TRBV7-2 to TRBJ2-3; TRBD2 agrees at 13 bases. The V and J ends lost 5 bases and 7 bases, in that order; junction bases with no gene match: 9. This CDR3 contains 16 residues. CDR1 and CDR2 from the germline V gene are SGHTA and FQGNSA. The CDR3 protein is CASSPTSGGALNTQYF. CDR3 DNA: TGTGCCAGCAGCCCAACTAGCGGGGGGGCATTAAATACGCAGTATTTT.

The rearrangement uses TRBV29-1 and TRBJ1-2; D is undetermined. Germline V gene lookup returns CDR1 SQVTM and CDR2 ANQGSEA. V lost 1 base, J lost 4 bases, and 13 bases lay in between. The CDR3 loop spans 14 amino acids. CDR3 in amino acids: CSVEAHGGFYGYTF. DNA of the CDR3: TGCAGCGTTGAAGCGCACGGAGGATTCTATGGCTACACCTTC.

This chain links TRBV27 with TRBJ1-4; 7 bases align to TRBD1. This CDR3 comprises 15 residues. Germline assignment: CDR1 MNHEY and CDR2 SMNVEV (reference sequence). With V trimmed by 4 bases and J by 0 bases, 2 bases remained unmatched. The CDR3 protein is CASSWRGPTNEKLFF. In nucleotides, the CDR3 is TGTGCCAGCAGTTGGAGGGGGCCAACTAATGAAAAACTGTTTTTT.

V usage is TRBV7-9 and J usage is TRBJ1-6; D gene ambiguous. CDR3 size: 14 residues. Trimming removed 1 base from V and 10 bases from J, with 11 bases in between. From germline, CDR1 is SEHNR and CDR2 FQNEAQ (reference sequence). CDR3 loop: CASSLDRSGSPLHF. The CDR3 region has the DNA TGTGCCAGCAGCTTAGATCGGAGCGGATCACCCCTCCACTTT.

This clone was seen more than once but under ten times. V usage is TRBV9 and J usage is TRBJ2-1, with D perhaps matching TRBD2 (5 bases). Trimming removed 4 bases from V and 2 bases from J, with 19 bases in between. CDR3 size: 17 residues. CDR1 and CDR2 (germline): SGDLS, YYNGEE. CDR3 in amino acids: CASSPSLATQAYNEQFF. The CDR3 region has the DNA TGTGCCAGCAGCCCGAGCTTAGCGACCCAGGCCTACAATGAGCAGTTCTTC.

The chain employs TRBV14 and TRBJ2-7; TRBD2 matches 11 bases. The V segment lost 5 bases and the J segment 5 bases; nucleotides outside the gene matches: 5. CDR1 SGHDN and CDR2 FVKESK come from the germline V gene. The CDR3 length is 14 residues. The CDR3 loop is CASSSSGRRDEQYF. The DNA of the CDR3 is TGTGCCAGCAGCTCTAGCGGGAGGAGAGACGAGCAGTACTTC.